This TCR beta chain is from a study of shared clonotypes between healthy human individuals. The repertoire was sequenced with immunoSEQ multiplex PCR; TCRdb's copy has only in-frame clones and lacks some. In the table there are millions of clones, around 94% of which are singletons. Healthy HIV-negative adults without recent acute infections or vaccinations served as donors. Every donor, a Caucasian adult, lived in Nashville, Tennessee. The sequenced sample was naive CD4+ T cells sorted from blood. Subset indicated: CD45RA+ positively selected. This clonotype was sampled from a man aged 18 to 30 in good health.

The CDR3 nucleotides read TGTGCCAGCAGCCCTCGGCGCAGTCCCATCTCTGGGGCCAACGTCCTGACTTTC. Amino acid sequence: CASSPRRSPISGANVLTF. The chain couples TRBV7-2 to TRBJ2-6; the D is unclear. CDR3 size: 18 residues. Germline V gives CDR1 SGHTA, CDR2 FQGNSA. V was cut by 5 bases and J by 0 bases, with 17 bases left in between.